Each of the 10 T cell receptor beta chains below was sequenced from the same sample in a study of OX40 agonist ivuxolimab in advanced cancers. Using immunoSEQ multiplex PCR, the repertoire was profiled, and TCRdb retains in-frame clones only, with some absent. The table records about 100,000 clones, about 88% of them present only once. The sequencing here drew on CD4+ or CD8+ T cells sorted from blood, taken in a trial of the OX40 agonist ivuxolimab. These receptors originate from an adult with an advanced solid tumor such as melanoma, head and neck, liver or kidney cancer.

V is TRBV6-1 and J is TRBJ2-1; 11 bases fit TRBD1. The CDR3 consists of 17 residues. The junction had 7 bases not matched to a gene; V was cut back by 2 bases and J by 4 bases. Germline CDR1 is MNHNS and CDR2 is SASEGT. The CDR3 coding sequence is TGTGCCAGCAGTGAAATTAGGGGGACAGGGGGATACAATGAGCAGTTCTTC. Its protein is CASSEIRGTGGYNEQFF.

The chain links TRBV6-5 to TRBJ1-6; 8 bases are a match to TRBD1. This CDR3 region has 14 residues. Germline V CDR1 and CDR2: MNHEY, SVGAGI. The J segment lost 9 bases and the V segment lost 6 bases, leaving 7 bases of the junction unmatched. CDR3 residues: CASRNGQGASPLHF. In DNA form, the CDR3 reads TGTGCCAGCAGGAACGGACAGGGAGCTTCACCCCTCCACTTT.

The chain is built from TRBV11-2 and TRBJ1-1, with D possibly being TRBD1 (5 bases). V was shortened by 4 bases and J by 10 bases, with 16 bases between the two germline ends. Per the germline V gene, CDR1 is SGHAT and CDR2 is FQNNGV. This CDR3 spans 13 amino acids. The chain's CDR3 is CASSSRTPGGAFF. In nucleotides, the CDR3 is TGTGCCAGCAGCTCCCGGACCCCCGGGGGAGCTTTCTTT.

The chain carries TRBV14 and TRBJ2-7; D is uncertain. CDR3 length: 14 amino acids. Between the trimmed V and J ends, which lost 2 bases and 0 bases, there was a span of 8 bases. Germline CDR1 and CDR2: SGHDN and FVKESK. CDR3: CASSQRVTSYEQYF. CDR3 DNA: TGTGCCAGCAGCCAAAGGGTTACCTCCTACGAGCAGTACTTC.

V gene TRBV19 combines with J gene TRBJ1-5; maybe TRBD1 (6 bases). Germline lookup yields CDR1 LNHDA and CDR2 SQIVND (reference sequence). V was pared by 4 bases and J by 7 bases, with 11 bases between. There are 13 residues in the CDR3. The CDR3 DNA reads TGTGCCAGTAGTAAACAGGGATACCAGCCCCAGCATTTT. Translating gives CASSKQGYQPQHF.

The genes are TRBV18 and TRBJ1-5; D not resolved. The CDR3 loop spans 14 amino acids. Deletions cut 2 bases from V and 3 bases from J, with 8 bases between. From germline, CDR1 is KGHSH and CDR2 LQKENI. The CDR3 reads CASSPGPNNQPQHF. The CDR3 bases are TGTGCCAGCTCACCAGGGCCAAACAATCAGCCCCAGCATTTT. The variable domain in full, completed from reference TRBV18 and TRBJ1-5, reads NAGVMQNPRHLVRRRGQEARLRCSPMKGHSHVYWYRQLPEEGLKFMVYLQKENIIDESGMPKERFSAEFPKEGPSILRIQQVVRGDSAAYFCASSPGPNNQPQHFGDGTRLSIL.

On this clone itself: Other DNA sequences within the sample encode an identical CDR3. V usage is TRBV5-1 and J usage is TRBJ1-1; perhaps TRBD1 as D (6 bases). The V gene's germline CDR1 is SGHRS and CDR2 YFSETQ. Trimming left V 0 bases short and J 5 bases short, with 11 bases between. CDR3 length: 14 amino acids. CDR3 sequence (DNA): TGCGCCAGCAGCTTGGAGGGGGGCCGGACTGAAGCTTTCTTT. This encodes CASSLEGGRTEAFF.

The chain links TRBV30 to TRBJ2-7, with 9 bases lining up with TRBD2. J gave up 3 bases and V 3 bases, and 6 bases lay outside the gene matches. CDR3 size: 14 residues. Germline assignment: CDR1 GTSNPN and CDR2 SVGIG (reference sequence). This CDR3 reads CAWRRASGIYEQYF. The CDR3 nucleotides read TGTGCCTGGAGGAGAGCTAGCGGGATCTACGAGCAGTACTTC.

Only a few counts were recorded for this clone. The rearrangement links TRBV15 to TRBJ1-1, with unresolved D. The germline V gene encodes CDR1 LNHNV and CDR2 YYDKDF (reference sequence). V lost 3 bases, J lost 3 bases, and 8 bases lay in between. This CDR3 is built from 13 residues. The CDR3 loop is CATSSIRDTEAFF. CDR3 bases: TGTGCCACCAGCAGTATCCGGGACACTGAAGCTTTCTTT.

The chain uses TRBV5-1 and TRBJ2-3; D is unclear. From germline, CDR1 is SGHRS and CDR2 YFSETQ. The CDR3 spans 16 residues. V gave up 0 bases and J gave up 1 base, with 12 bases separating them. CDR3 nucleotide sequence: TGCGCCAGCAGCTTGGAGGGAATGCGTCGCACAGATACGCAGTATTTT. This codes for CASSLEGMRRTDTQYF. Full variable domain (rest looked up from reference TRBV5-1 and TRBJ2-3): KAGVTQTPRYLIKTRGQQVTLSCSPISGHRSVSWYQQTPGQGLQFLFEYFSETQRNKGNFPGRFSGRQFSNSRSEMNVSTLELGDSALYLCASSLEGMRRTDTQYFGPGTRLTVL.